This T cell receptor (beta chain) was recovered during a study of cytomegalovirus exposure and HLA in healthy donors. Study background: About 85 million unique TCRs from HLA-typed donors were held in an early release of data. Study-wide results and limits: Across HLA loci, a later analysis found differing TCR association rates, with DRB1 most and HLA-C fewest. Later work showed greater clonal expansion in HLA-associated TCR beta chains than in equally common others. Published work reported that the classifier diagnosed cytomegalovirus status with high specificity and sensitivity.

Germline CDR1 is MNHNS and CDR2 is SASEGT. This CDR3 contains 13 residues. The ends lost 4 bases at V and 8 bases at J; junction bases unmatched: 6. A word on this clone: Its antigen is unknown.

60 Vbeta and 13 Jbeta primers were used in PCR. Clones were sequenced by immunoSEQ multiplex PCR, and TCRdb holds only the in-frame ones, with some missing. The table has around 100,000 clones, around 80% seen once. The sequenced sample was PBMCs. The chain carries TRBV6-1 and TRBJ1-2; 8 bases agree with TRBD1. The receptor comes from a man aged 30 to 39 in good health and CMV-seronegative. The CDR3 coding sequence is TGTGCCAGCAGTGCGACAGGGGAGGTGGGCTACACCTTC. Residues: CASSATGEVGYTF.